This T cell receptor (beta chain) appears in the sequencing data of a study of shared clonotypes between healthy human individuals. Clones were read by immunoSEQ multiplex PCR, and TCRdb kept only the in-frame ones, dropping some. The data hold fewer than 850,000 clones, with roughly 96% observed a single time. Naive CD8 cells comprised CD45RO-negative, CCR7-positively selected cells, excluding terminally differentiated effector memory CD45RA+ cells. Study outcomes and limitations: The study found lower generation probabilities in non-shared clonotypes than in those shared by all four donors.

As concerns this clone: Its antigen is as yet unknown.

Germline V gene sequence: CDR1 MNHEY, CDR2 SMNVEV (reference sequence). CDR3 length: 17 amino acids. With V trimmed by 2 bases and J by 7 bases, 13 bases remained unmatched. Sequencing was performed on naive CD8+ T cells sorted from blood. The chain carries TRBV27 and TRBJ2-2, with 7 positions matching TRBD1. The clonotype comes from a man younger than 40 in good health. CDR3 sequence: CASSLIALGQVIGELFF. The DNA of the CDR3 is TGTGCCAGCAGTTTAATCGCCTTAGGACAGGTAATCGGGGAGCTGTTTTTT.